This TCR beta chain originates from a study of identical twins. TCRdb re-called the 5' RACE reads through MiXCR, storing one row per CDR3 protein. The sample gives fewer than 500,000 distinct CDR3 sequences, roughly a quarter of which show up once; 2.9% is in the top ten. The CDR3 is 13 amino acids. The V end was cut by 5 bases, the J end by 1 base, with 9 bases between. Germline values: CDR1 SGHTS, CDR2 YDEGEE. The same data also went into a second study, on T cells expressing NK-cell markers.

This clonotype originated in a woman in her late teens or twenties in good health. The chain links TRBV5-8 to TRBJ1-2; a possible D gene is TRBD1 (5 bases). Sequenced sample: CD4+ T cells sorted from blood. The CDR3 loop is CASRGDFNYGYTF. CDR3 DNA sequence: TGTGCCAGCAGGGGGGACTTTAACTATGGCTACACCTTC. Based on the CDR3 plus reference TRBV5-8 and TRBJ1-2, the full variable domain is EAGVTQSPTHLIKTRGQQATLRCSPISGHTSVYWYQQALGLGLQFLLWYDEGEERNRGNFPPRFSGRQFPNYSSELNVNALELEDSALYLCASRGDFNYGYTFGSGTRLTVV.